A single sample gave rise to the 14 T cell receptor beta chains below, sequenced in a study of shared T cell receptors in the human thymus. TCRdb keeps only in-frame clones here, not all; method: immunoSEQ multiplex PCR. Among about 730,000 clones, 70% to 90% were seen once, and the ten largest hold roughly 0.01%. This sample also belongs to another study, concerning human thymus T cells.

What was sequenced was thymocytes. These receptors were obtained from a girl less than two years old with a congenital heart defect.

This clone was counted between two and nine times. The chain is built from TRBV28 and TRBJ2-5; no clear D. V gave up 2 bases and J gave up 0 bases, with 10 bases separating them. Germline V gives CDR1 MDHEN, CDR2 SYDVKM. This CDR3 comprises 15 residues. In DNA form, the CDR3 reads TGTGCCAGCAGTTTAGAGCTTAAGTACCAAGAGACCCAGTACTTC. Its translation is CASSLELKYQETQYF.

The V call is TRBV18, the J call TRBJ1-2, with D uncertain. The CDR3 runs to 17 residues. From germline, CDR1 is KGHSH and CDR2 LQKENI. With 0 bases removed from V and 8 bases from J, the gap between germline ends came to 22 bases. The CDR3 nucleotides read TGTGCCAGCTCACCACCGAACGACGGGATCCTTCGGCGGGGCTACACCTTC. It codes for CASSPPNDGILRRGYTF.

This clone occurred a few times. This chain joins TRBV4-1 and TRBJ2-7; 12 bases are shared with TRBD2. This CDR3 comprises 14 residues. Germline V lookup: CDR1 MGHRA, CDR2 YSYEKL. Germline trimming cut 1 base from V and 5 bases from J; bases unmatched to any gene: 0. DNA for the CDR3: TGCGCCAGCAGCCAAGGACTAGCGGGGGACGAGCAGTACTTC. This encodes CASSQGLAGDEQYF.

This chain uses TRBV9 with TRBJ2-1; 9 bases line up with TRBD2. In germline, CDR1 is SGDLS, CDR2 YYNGEE. The CDR3 sequence is 14 residues long. Trimming at V came to 4 bases and at J to 6 bases, leaving 5 bases not matched to a gene. CDR3 region: CASSPSGDPNEQFF. CDR3 nucleotides: TGTGCCAGCAGCCCTAGCGGGGACCCCAATGAGCAGTTCTTC.

CDR3 region: CASSQPGEGWSPKIQYF. DNA of the CDR3: TGCGCCAGCAGCCAACCAGGTGAGGGATGGTCGCCGAAGATTCAGTACTTC. This sequence joins TRBV4-1 and TRBJ2-4, with TRBD2 as a possible D gene (5 bases). The CDR3 length is 17 residues. Germline V gives CDR1 MGHRA, CDR2 YSYEKL. The V end lost 2 bases, the J end lost 10 bases, and 24 bases lay between the germline ends.

This clone was seen a few times. DNA of the CDR3: TGTGCCAGCAGCTTCGACAGGCTCAAATACTCTGGGGCCAACGTCCTGACTTTC. Its protein product is CASSFDRLKYSGANVLTF. The chain uses TRBV11-2 and TRBJ2-6; TRBD1 might be the D (6 bases). The V gene's germline CDR1 is SGHAT and CDR2 FQNNGV. Trimming took 3 bases from V and 0 from J, leaving 15 bases between them. This CDR3 has 18 amino acids.

The V call is TRBV12-5, the J call TRBJ1-1, with D perhaps matching TRBD1 (5 bases). CDR3 size: 14 residues. Germline V gives CDR1 LGHNT, CDR2 FRNRAP. Between the trimmed V and J ends, which lost 4 bases and 6 bases, there was a span of 15 bases. CDR3 protein: CASGSSPLRAEAFF. CDR3 nucleotide sequence: TGTGCTAGTGGTTCCTCGCCCCTCAGGGCTGAAGCTTTCTTT.

The chain is built from TRBV9 and TRBJ1-6; D not certain. There are 15 residues in the CDR3. Trimming took off 0 bases at V and 8 bases at J, with 12 bases between the two ends. Germline CDR1 is SGDLS and CDR2 is YYNGEE. CDR3 residues: CASSVGPRWDSPLHF. In nucleotides, the CDR3 is TGTGCCAGCAGCGTAGGTCCCAGGTGGGATTCACCCCTCCACTTT. The full variable domain, with the rest looked up from reference TRBV9 and TRBJ1-6, is DSGVTQTPKHLITATGQRVTLRCSPRSGDLSVYWYQQSLDQGLQFLIQYYNGEERAKGNILERFSAQQFPDLHSELNLSSLELGDSALYFCASSVGPRWDSPLHFGNGTRLTVT.

The J gene is TRBJ1-4, the V gene TRBV2, with 9 bases that match TRBD1. The CDR3 consists of 15 residues. Germline CDR1 reads SNHLY; CDR2 reads FYNNEI. Unmatched junction bases numbered 6, after V lost 7 bases and J lost 3 bases. The CDR3 region has the DNA TGTGCCAGCACAAGACAGGGGGTGGCTAATGAAAAACTGTTTTTT. Encoded protein: CASTRQGVANEKLFF.

V gene TRBV4-1 combines with J gene TRBJ2-3; D is unresolved. Germline assignment: CDR1 MGHRA and CDR2 YSYEKL. The CDR3 consists of 15 residues. V gave up 1 base and J gave up 0 bases, with 8 bases separating them. The CDR3 spells CASSQVQHSTDTQYF. CDR3 sequence (DNA): TGCGCCAGCAGCCAAGTACAGCATAGCACAGATACGCAGTATTTT.

The rearrangement uses TRBV19 and TRBJ1-2; D gene unclear. V was pared by 5 bases and J by 3 bases, with 7 bases between. CDR1 LNHDA and CDR2 SQIVND come from the germline V gene (reference sequence). This CDR3 contains 12 residues. This CDR3 reads CASSFQDYGYTF. The CDR3 DNA sequence: TGTGCCAGTAGTTTTCAGGACTATGGCTACACCTTC.

This clone came up once. This chain links TRBV9 with TRBJ1-3; D is perhaps TRBD1 (6 bases). V lost 3 bases and J 4 bases, leaving 11 bases between the germline ends. In germline, CDR1 is SGDLS, CDR2 YYNGEE. The CDR3 consists of 14 residues. CDR3 region: CASSGPRGGNTIYF. The CDR3 coding sequence is TGTGCCAGCAGCGGACCCAGGGGCGGAAACACCATATATTTT.

The CDR3 nucleotides read TGTGCCAGCAGTGAAAGTCCCCCGGGGAGCAATCAGCCCCAGCATTTT. This translates into CASSESPPGSNQPQHF. The rearrangement links TRBV6-1 to TRBJ1-5; D gene uncertain. There are 16 residues in the CDR3. V lost 2 bases, J lost 1 base, and 12 bases lay in between. In germline, CDR1 is MNHNS, CDR2 SASEGT.

This chain joins TRBV12-5 and TRBJ1-1; 7 bases agree with TRBD1. The length of the CDR3 is 12 residues. Germline V gene data show CDR1 as LGHNT and CDR2 as FRNRAP. The V and J ends lost 6 bases and 6 bases, in that order; junction bases with no gene match: 4. The CDR3 region is CASGQGSAEAFF. The DNA for the CDR3 is TGTGCTAGTGGACAGGGGAGCGCTGAAGCTTTCTTT.